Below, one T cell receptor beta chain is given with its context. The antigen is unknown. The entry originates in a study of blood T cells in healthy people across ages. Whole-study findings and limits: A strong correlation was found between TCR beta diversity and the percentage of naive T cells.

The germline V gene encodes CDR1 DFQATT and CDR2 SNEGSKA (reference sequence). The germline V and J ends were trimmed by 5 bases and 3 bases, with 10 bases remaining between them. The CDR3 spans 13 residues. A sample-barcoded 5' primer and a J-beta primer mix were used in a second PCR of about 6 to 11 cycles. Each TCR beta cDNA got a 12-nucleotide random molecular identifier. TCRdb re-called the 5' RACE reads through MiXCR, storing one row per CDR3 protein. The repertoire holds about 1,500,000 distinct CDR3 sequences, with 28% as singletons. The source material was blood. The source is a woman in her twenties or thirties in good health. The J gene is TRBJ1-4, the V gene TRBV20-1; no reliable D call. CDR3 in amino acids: CSARGESNEKLFF. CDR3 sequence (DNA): TGCAGTGCTCGTGGGGAGTCTAATGAAAAACTGTTTTTT.